This T cell receptor beta chain appears in the sequencing data of a study of control samples from healthy donors and cancer patients. The germline V and J ends were trimmed by 3 bases and 0 bases, with 18 bases remaining between them. Germline V gene data show CDR1 as SGHRS and CDR2 as YFSETQ. CDR3 length equals 17 residues. This table comes from immunoSEQ multiplex PCR, and its TCRdb copy is limited to in-frame clones, with some not included. This table has more than 50,000 clones, roughly 85% appearing once. The source material was blood. The origin of this receptor is a man aged 40-49 years in good health. V is TRBV5-1 and J is TRBJ1-1, with D unresolved. Here the CDR3 reads CASSSEPMTSMNTEAFF. DNA for the CDR3: TGCGCCAGCAGCTCGGAGCCTATGACATCCATGAACACTGAAGCTTTCTTT. Using reference TRBV5-1 and TRBJ1-1 for the parts outside the CDR3, the full variable domain is KAGVTQTPRYLIKTRGQQVTLSCSPISGHRSVSWYQQTPGQGLQFLFEYFSETQRNKGNFPGRFSGRQFSNSRSEMNVSTLELGDSALYLCASSSEPMTSMNTEAFFGQGTRLTVV.